A selection of T cell receptor beta chains follows, all from one sample in a study of T cell responses to AZD1222 COVID-19 vaccine. The table came from immunoSEQ multiplex PCR; TCRdb's copy has only in-frame clones and leaves some out. The sample includes about 25,000 clones, around nine tenths of them seen just once. Source: peripheral blood, taken 28 days after the second AZD1222 dose. The origin of the receptors is an adult who received the AZD1222 COVID-19 vaccine. CDR3s include the opening cysteine and the closing phenylalanine or tryptophan. Fields, in order: clone size, CDR3 length, J gene, D gene, V gene, CDR3 protein, CDR3 DNA. The D gene is left open where the match is weak. Only part of the rows carry a size: once, few, many, or a class if the clone is expanded.

size: NA; length: 14; J: TRBJ2-1; D: NA; V: TRBV4-2; CDR3: CASSQELLAYEQFF; DNA: TGTGCCAGCAGCCAAGAGTTGCTAGCCTATGAGCAGTTCTTC
size: NA; length: 16; J: TRBJ1-2; D: TRBD1; V: TRBV4-2; CDR3: CASSQGQDAFDYGYTF; DNA: TGTGCCAGCAGCCAGGGACAGGACGCGTTCGACTATGGCTACACCTTC
size: NA; length: 14; J: TRBJ1-2; D: NA; V: TRBV7-8; CDR3: CASSLGRVGYGYTF; DNA: TGTGCCAGCAGCTTAGGAAGGGTTGGCTATGGCTACACCTTC
size: NA; length: 14; J: TRBJ1-6; D: TRBD1; V: TRBV9; CDR3: CASSVRGQDSPLHF; DNA: TGTGCCAGCAGCGTCAGGGGGCAGGATTCACCCCTCCACTTT
size: NA; length: 14; J: TRBJ1-1; D: TRBD1; V: TRBV6-5; CDR3: CASNRDRSYTEAFF; DNA: TGTGCCAGCAATCGGGACAGGTCGTACACTGAAGCTTTCTTT
size: NA; length: 13; J: TRBJ2-7; D: NA; V: TRBV21-1; CDR3: CASSLRVRYEQYF; DNA: TGTGCCAGCAGCCTCCGGGTGCGCTACGAGCAGTACTTC
size: NA; length: 16; J: TRBJ1-3; D: NA; V: TRBV18; CDR3: CASSPLTTPSGNTIYF; DNA: TGTGCCAGCTCACCACTTACTACACCATCTGGAAACACCATATATTTT
size: NA; length: 15; J: TRBJ2-1; D: NA; V: TRBV4-1; CDR3: CASSQDWGHYNEQFF; DNA: TGCGCCAGCAGCCAAGATTGGGGCCACTACAATGAGCAGTTCTTC
size: NA; length: 14; J: TRBJ2-1; D: NA; V: TRBV5-1; CDR3: CASSRDTSYNEQFF; DNA: TGCGCCAGCAGCCGGGACACTTCCTACAATGAGCAGTTCTTC
size: NA; length: 16; J: TRBJ1-3; D: TRBD1; V: TRBV19; CDR3: CASSETGLLSGNTIYF; DNA: TGTGCCAGTAGCGAGACAGGGCTTCTCTCTGGAAACACCATATATTTT
size: few; length: 16; J: TRBJ2-1; D: NA; V: TRBV14; CDR3: CASSLQRWGSYNEQFF; DNA: TGTGCCAGCAGCCTTCAGAGGTGGGGCTCCTACAATGAGCAGTTCTTC
size: NA; length: 16; J: TRBJ1-1; D: NA; V: TRBV5-1; CDR3: CASSRGLGNLNTEAFF; DNA: TGCGCCAGCAGCCGGGGCCTCGGTAATCTGAACACTGAAGCTTTCTTT
size: NA; length: 15; J: TRBJ2-4; D: TRBD1; V: TRBV19; CDR3: CASRDRGDSSDIQYF; DNA: TGTGCCAGTAGGGACAGGGGGGATTCGTCGGACATTCAGTACTTC
size: NA; length: 16; J: TRBJ2-2; D: NA; V: TRBV18; CDR3: CASSPPTGLNTGELFF; DNA: TGTGCCAGCTCACCACCTACAGGACTGAACACCGGGGAGCTGTTTTTT
size: NA; length: 16; J: TRBJ2-1; D: TRBD2; V: TRBV29-1; CDR3: CSVVRKGMGTSDEQFF; DNA: TGCAGCGTTGTCAGAAAGGGTATGGGGACTAGCGATGAGCAGTTCTTC
size: NA; length: 12; J: TRBJ1-2; D: NA; V: TRBV29-1; CDR3: CSARTRGYGYTF; DNA: TGCAGCGCTAGGACTCGGGGCTATGGCTACACCTTC
size: once; length: 15; J: TRBJ2-3; D: TRBD1; V: TRBV7-8; CDR3: CASSSGTESTDTQYF; DNA: TGTGCCAGCAGCTCCGGGACAGAAAGCACAGATACGCAGTATTTT
size: NA; length: 14; J: TRBJ1-1; D: NA; V: TRBV5-1; CDR3: CASSGLTGNTEAFF; DNA: TGCGCCAGCAGCGGACTGACGGGGAACACTGAAGCTTTCTTT
size: once; length: 14; J: TRBJ2-7; D: NA; V: TRBV3-1/TRBV3-2; CDR3: CASSQDSRAYEQYF; DNA: TGTGCCAGCAGCCAAGATAGTCGGGCCTACGAGCAGTACTTC
size: once; length: 17; J: TRBJ1-6; D: TRBD1; V: TRBV4-1; CDR3: CASSQEYSQGANSPLHF; DNA: TGCGCCAGCAGCCAAGAGTATTCGCAGGGGGCCAATTCACCCCTCCACTTT
size: NA; length: 14; J: TRBJ2-1; D: TRBD2; V: TRBV5-1; CDR3: CASSLGLGYNEQFF; DNA: TGCGCCAGCAGTCTGGGACTAGGTTACAATGAGCAGTTCTTC
size: NA; length: 16; J: TRBJ2-1; D: TRBD2; V: TRBV9; CDR3: CASSPRTSGAYNEQFF; DNA: TGTGCCAGCAGCCCCCGGACTAGCGGGGCCTACAATGAGCAGTTCTTC
size: NA; length: 17; J: TRBJ2-7; D: TRBD1; V: TRBV2; CDR3: CASTLSNYRDRENEQYF; DNA: TGTGCCAGCACCCTATCAAACTATCGGGACAGGGAAAACGAGCAGTACTTC
size: NA; length: 14; J: TRBJ1-1; D: NA; V: TRBV19; CDR3: CASSDARENTEAFF; DNA: TGTGCCAGTAGTGACGCACGGGAGAACACTGAAGCTTTCTTT
size: NA; length: 13; J: TRBJ2-1; D: NA; V: TRBV29-1; CDR3: CSVDADTNNEQFF; DNA: TGCAGCGTTGACGCAGATACTAACAATGAGCAGTTCTTC
size: NA; length: 13; J: TRBJ2-1; D: NA; V: TRBV27; CDR3: CASSRYSGNEQFF; DNA: TGTGCCAGCAGTAGATATAGCGGCAATGAGCAGTTCTTC
size: NA; length: 14; J: TRBJ2-5; D: NA; V: TRBV6-2/TRBV6-3; CDR3: CASSPGTLGETQYF; DNA: TGTGCCAGCAGTCCCGGGACCCTGGGGGAGACCCAGTACTTC
size: NA; length: 12; J: TRBJ2-2; D: NA; V: TRBV6-2/TRBV6-3; CDR3: CASNYFQGELFF; DNA: TGTGCCAGCAATTACTTCCAAGGGGAGCTGTTTTTT
size: NA; length: 15; J: TRBJ2-3; D: NA; V: TRBV5-1; CDR3: CASSLGPAGTDTQYF; DNA: TGCGCCAGCAGCTTGGGGCCCGCGGGCACAGATACGCAGTATTTT
size: NA; length: 13; J: TRBJ1-5; D: NA; V: TRBV12-3/TRBV12-4; CDR3: CASSSAEGEPQHF; DNA: TGTGCCAGCAGTTCCGCCGAAGGGGAGCCCCAGCATTTT
size: once; length: 12; J: TRBJ2-3; D: NA; V: TRBV24-1; CDR3: CATSDQLDTQYF; DNA: TGTGCCACCAGTGATCAGTTGGATACGCAGTATTTT
size: NA; length: 15; J: TRBJ2-2; D: NA; V: TRBV5-6; CDR3: CASSLLGRTGGELFF; DNA: TGTGCCAGCAGCTTGCTAGGCAGGACTGGCGGGGAGCTGTTTTTT
size: NA; length: 14; J: TRBJ2-1; D: TRBD2; V: TRBV11-3; CDR3: CASSGDRGGNEQFF; DNA: TGTGCCAGCAGTGGGGATCGGGGGGGAAATGAGCAGTTCTTC
size: once; length: 15; J: TRBJ2-2; D: NA; V: TRBV7-6; CDR3: CASSLGTTNTGELFF; DNA: TGTGCCAGCAGCTTAGGGACCACGAACACCGGGGAGCTGTTTTTT
size: once; length: 13; J: TRBJ2-3; D: NA; V: TRBV9; CDR3: CASSVGAPDTQYF; DNA: TGTGCCAGCAGCGTAGGGGCACCAGATACGCAGTATTTT
size: once; length: 14; J: TRBJ1-2; D: TRBD1; V: TRBV24-1; CDR3: CATSDTRDRGGYTF; DNA: TGTGCCACCAGTGATACCCGGGACAGGGGTGGCTACACCTTC
size: NA; length: 16; J: TRBJ1-4; D: NA; V: TRBV7-9; CDR3: CASSSSQGWGDEKLFF; DNA: TGTGCCAGCAGCTCCTCCCAGGGTTGGGGGGATGAAAAACTGTTTTTT
size: once; length: 13; J: TRBJ2-4; D: NA; V: TRBV6-5; CDR3: CASSQLAKNIQYF; DNA: TGTGCCAGCAGCCAGTTAGCCAAAAACATTCAGTACTTC
size: NA; length: 11; J: TRBJ2-3; D: NA; V: TRBV20-1; CDR3: CSATSADTQYF; DNA: NA
size: once; length: 11; J: TRBJ2-3; D: NA; V: TRBV6-5; CDR3: CASTLYDTQYF; DNA: TGTGCCAGCACCCTTTATGATACGCAGTATTTT
size: NA; length: 15; J: TRBJ2-3; D: TRBD2; V: TRBV6-2/TRBV6-3; CDR3: CASSRLAGGPDTQYF; DNA: TGTGCCAGCAGTCGTCTAGCGGGAGGGCCAGATACGCAGTATTTT
size: NA; length: 15; J: TRBJ1-5; D: NA; V: TRBV4-3; CDR3: CASSRNRQLNQPQHF; DNA: TGCGCCAGCAGCCGAAACCGACAGCTCAATCAGCCCCAGCATTTT
size: NA; length: 15; J: TRBJ1-5; D: NA; V: TRBV6-2/TRBV6-3; CDR3: CASSYWRAGNQPQHF; DNA: TGTGCCAGCAGTTACTGGCGGGCGGGGAATCAGCCCCAGCATTTT
size: NA; length: 15; J: TRBJ1-2; D: NA; V: TRBV6-5; CDR3: CASSPGSGVGYGYTF; DNA: TGTGCCAGCAGTCCTGGGTCGGGGGTAGGCTATGGCTACACCTTC
size: once; length: 15; J: TRBJ2-2; D: TRBD1; V: TRBV7-2; CDR3: CASSWDRANTGELFF; DNA: TGTGCCAGCAGCTGGGACAGGGCGAACACCGGGGAGCTGTTTTTT
size: NA; length: 15; J: TRBJ1-4; D: NA; V: TRBV9; CDR3: CASSVEGRADEKLFF; DNA: TGTGCCAGCAGCGTAGAAGGCAGGGCCGATGAAAAACTGTTTTTT